This entry describes one T cell receptor (beta chain). Profiling relied on immunoSEQ multiplex PCR, and the TCRdb table lists in-frame clones only, not all of them. The data show around 90,000 clones, 85% seen once. This entry comes from a study of control samples from healthy donors and cancer patients. In germline, CDR1 is MNHEY, CDR2 SMNVEV (reference sequence). This CDR3 has 17 residues. Trimming removed 5 bases from V and 7 bases from J; junction bases left unmatched: 18. The source material was blood. The rearrangement uses TRBV27 and TRBJ1-2; 8 nucleotides align to TRBD1. The clonotype comes from a woman aged 40-49 years in good health. CDR3 sequence reads: CASSPMGSQGARGGYTF. The CDR3 region has the DNA TGTGCCAGCAGTCCGATGGGTAGTCAGGGGGCGCGGGGTGGCTACACCTTC.